The clone carrying this T cell receptor (beta chain) was seen only a few times. Its specificity is not known. There are 13 residues in the CDR3. Germline V gives CDR1 SGHRS, CDR2 YFSETQ. V gave up 0 bases and J gave up 14 bases, with 17 bases separating them. TCRbeta library preparation incorporated unique molecular identifiers. TCRdb independently ran MiXCR on the PCR reads; one entry per CDR3 protein. The table has some 260,000 distinct CDR3 sequences, roughly a quarter seen once. The data were taken from a study of T-cell reconstitution after alpha-beta-depleted transplantation in children. Study-wide points: High day-60 TCRbeta diversity in some patients came from surviving recipient T cells and thymic progenitors.

This TCR came from a female patient aged 2-15 years who had a stem cell transplant for congenital amegakaryocytic thrombocytopenia, so the T cells may come from the graft donor. V and J are TRBV5-1 and TRBJ1-2, with D tentatively TRBD1 (5 bases). The sample consisted of PBMCs, mostly from graft donor cells, taken 360 days after TCRalphabeta/CD19-depleted stem cell transplant. CDR3 sequence reads: CASSLDSSTEGTF. The CDR3 coding sequence is TGCGCCAGCAGCTTGGACAGCTCAACGGAGGGGACCTTC.